Listed below are T cell receptor beta chains from one sample, sequenced in a study of T cell changes during pregnancy in multiple sclerosis. Only in-frame clones appear in the TCRdb table, and some are missing; sequencing was by immunoSEQ multiplex PCR. The table has under 70,000 clones, about nine tenths seen once. Material: peripheral blood, obtained in the third trimester of pregnancy. The receptors come from a female donor in good health, enrolled as a control in a pregnancy study. Both conserved end residues are trimmed from each CDR3. Fields, in order: J gene, V gene, CDR3 length, D gene, CDR3 protein. A D gene is named only where the DNA matches it firmly.

TRBJ2-1,TRBV9,11,-,ASSPGKYNEQF
TRBJ2-2,TRBV5-1,15,-,ASSLAVTGLDTGELF
TRBJ2-7,TRBV4-1,13,-,ASSQGSSLAYEQY
TRBJ2-7,TRBV13,11,-,ASGGGELPEQY
TRBJ2-1,TRBV2,11,-,ASSERGYNEQF
TRBJ2-1,TRBV6-1,12,TRBD1,ASRGGQGLVVVF
TRBJ2-1,TRBV4-1,15,-,ASSQVSGAVTYNEQF
TRBJ1-6,TRBV6-1,13,-,ASTLGVGDNSPLH
TRBJ2-7,TRBV15,11,-,ATSQGNVYEQY
TRBJ1-1,TRBV6-5,11,-,ASSSNQQGRAF
TRBJ2-1,TRBV29-1,14,TRBD2,SVAGRPGGTYNEQF
TRBJ2-7,TRBV6-5,11,-,ASTSAATYEQY
TRBJ2-3,TRBV25-1,10,-,ASSDRADTQY
TRBJ1-4,TRBV5-1,13,-,ASSRGGATNEKLF
TRBJ2-5,TRBV10-2,13,TRBD2,ASSESGGLIQTQY
TRBJ2-2,TRBV12-5,15,TRBD1,ASGLTIQGRNTGELF
TRBJ1-4,TRBV5-1,13,TRBD1,ASSVGDRGHEKLF
TRBJ2-1,TRBV6-6,12,-,ASNEASPYNEQF
TRBJ1-5,TRBV30,14,-,AWSVTGQLGNQPQH
TRBJ2-2,TRBV15,13,-,ATRVGRLTTGELF
TRBJ2-2,TRBV5-1,15,TRBD2,ASSVRLAGGRTGELF
TRBJ2-7,TRBV7-6,13,-,ASSLEIGRGLEQY
TRBJ2-2,TRBV19,13,-,ASSIKTANTGELF
TRBJ2-7,TRBV28,15,-,ASSLDLGARGSYEQY
TRBJ1-6,TRBV15,12,TRBD1,ATSRGQGGSPLH
TRBJ2-7,TRBV6-1,12,-,ASSEALSGGKGY